These 9 T cell receptor beta chains came from one sample sequenced in a study of CD4 T cell repertoires in COVID-19 (dated by TCRdb to the early 2020s). The library was produced with the immunoSEQ multiplex PCR assay. Entries here come from immuneACCESS through TCRdb and include only in-frame sequences with V and J called. Some clones fail to appear in such tables; in the studies checked, an unresolved V gene covers under half of the shortfall, and the cause of the remainder is unknown. This sample comprises about 24,000 clones, about 93% of them detected only once. The ten biggest clones cover more than 0.55% of the sample. Uncultured memory T cell samples were sequenced directly after ex vivo isolation. Sequencing was performed on circulating follicular helper CD4+ T cells (cTfh) from blood, taken before the COVID-19 pandemic. Read against the paper, the sample's cell subset or site label means: circulating T follicular helper cells. These TCRs come from a human donor who had COVID-19.

The V call is TRBV5-1, the J call TRBJ1-2; TRBD1 might be the D (5 bases). This CDR3 region has 13 residues. Germline V gene sequence: CDR1 SGHRS, CDR2 YFSETQ. V lost 2 bases to trimming and J lost 8 bases, with 13 bases between them. The CDR3 here is CASSFQGLEGYTF. The CDR3 bases are TGCGCCAGCAGCTTTCAGGGTCTCGAAGGCTACACCTTC.

The gene calls are TRBV28 and TRBJ1-1; D may be TRBD1 (5 bases). Germline loops: CDR1 MDHEN, CDR2 SYDVKM. V dropped 3 bases and J dropped 0 bases, with 11 bases sitting between them. This CDR3 contains 15 residues. CDR3 region: CASSLVGQMNTEAFF. For the CDR3, the DNA is TGTGCCAGCAGTTTGGTCGGACAAATGAACACTGAAGCTTTCTTT.

The chain combines TRBV2 with TRBJ2-1, with D possibly TRBD2 on 7 matching bases. CDR3 size: 15 residues. CDR1 is SNHLY and CDR2 is FYNNEI in the germline V gene. V lost 0 bases and J 7 bases, leaving 13 bases between the germline ends. The CDR3: CASSEALRGANEQFF. Here the CDR3 DNA reads TGTGCCAGCAGTGAAGCGCTTCGGGGGGCGAATGAGCAGTTCTTC.

The J gene is TRBJ2-5, the V gene TRBV7-9; maybe TRBD2 (6 bases). The CDR3 extends over 15 amino acids. V was clipped by 2 bases and J by 0 bases, with 10 bases between them. Germline loops: CDR1 SEHNR, CDR2 FQNEAQ (reference sequence). The CDR3: CASSLRLANQETQYF. For the CDR3, the DNA is TGTGCCAGCAGCTTAAGGCTAGCGAACCAAGAGACCCAGTACTTC.

The V call is TRBV7-9, the J call TRBJ2-2, with D possibly TRBD1 on 6 matching bases. Germline CDR1 reads SEHNR; CDR2 reads FQNEAQ (reference sequence). The CDR3 is 16 residues long. V lost 5 bases to trimming and J lost 1 base, with 14 bases between them. DNA for the CDR3: TGTGCCAGCAGCCTAGGACAGCAGATGAACACCGGGGAGCTGTTTTTT. Protein product: CASSLGQQMNTGELFF.

The CDR3 loop is CASTKAGQPEAFF. In nucleotides, the CDR3 is TGTGCCAGTACTAAAGCGGGACAACCAGAAGCTTTCTTT. The chain carries TRBV19 and TRBJ1-1, with D possibly matching TRBD1 (6 bases). From germline, CDR1 is LNHDA and CDR2 SQIVND (reference sequence). The CDR3 has 13 residues. V was cut by 7 bases and J by 8 bases, with 17 bases left in between.

V is TRBV11-2 and J is TRBJ2-2, with D hard to call. Germline values: CDR1 SGHAT, CDR2 FQNNGV. V was cut by 6 bases and J by 1 base, with 6 bases left in between. The CDR3 runs 13 residues. The CDR3 loop is CASRAQNTGELFF. The CDR3 DNA is TGTGCCAGCAGGGCCCAGAACACCGGGGAGCTGTTTTTT.

The chain recombines TRBV5-1 with TRBJ1-3, with D maybe TRBD1 (6 bases). Germline loops: CDR1 SGHRS, CDR2 YFSETQ. There are 15 residues in the CDR3. Deletions cut 4 bases from V and 0 bases from J, with 11 bases between. CDR3 bases: TGCGCCAGCAGCGCCCTACAGGGCTCTGGAAACACCATATATTTT. Its translation is CASSALQGSGNTIYF.

The rearrangement uses TRBV10-1 and TRBJ2-1; 9 bases are a match to TRBD2. CDR3 size: 14 residues. CDR1 and CDR2 (germline): WNHNN, SYGVQD (reference sequence). V lost 8 bases to trimming and J lost 4 bases; unmatched junction nucleotides: 6. DNA of the CDR3: TGCGCCAGCGGCCTTAGCGGGGGATACAATGAGCAGTTCTTC. Encoded protein: CASGLSGGYNEQFF.